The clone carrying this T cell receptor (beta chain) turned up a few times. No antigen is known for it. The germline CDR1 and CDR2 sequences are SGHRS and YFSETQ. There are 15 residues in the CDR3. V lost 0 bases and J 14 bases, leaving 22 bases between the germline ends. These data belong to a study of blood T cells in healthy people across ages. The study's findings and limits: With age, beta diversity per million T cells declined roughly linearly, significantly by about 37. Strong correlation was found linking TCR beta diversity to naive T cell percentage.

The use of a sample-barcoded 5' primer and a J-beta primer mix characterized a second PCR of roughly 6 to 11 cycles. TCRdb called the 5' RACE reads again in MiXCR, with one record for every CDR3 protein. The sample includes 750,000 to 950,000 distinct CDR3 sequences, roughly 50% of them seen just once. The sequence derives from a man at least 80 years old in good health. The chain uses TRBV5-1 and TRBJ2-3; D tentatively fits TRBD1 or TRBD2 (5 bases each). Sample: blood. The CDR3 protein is CASSLDQGPHRYAYF. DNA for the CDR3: TGCGCCAGCAGCTTGGATCAGGGACCGCACAGATACGCGTATTTT.